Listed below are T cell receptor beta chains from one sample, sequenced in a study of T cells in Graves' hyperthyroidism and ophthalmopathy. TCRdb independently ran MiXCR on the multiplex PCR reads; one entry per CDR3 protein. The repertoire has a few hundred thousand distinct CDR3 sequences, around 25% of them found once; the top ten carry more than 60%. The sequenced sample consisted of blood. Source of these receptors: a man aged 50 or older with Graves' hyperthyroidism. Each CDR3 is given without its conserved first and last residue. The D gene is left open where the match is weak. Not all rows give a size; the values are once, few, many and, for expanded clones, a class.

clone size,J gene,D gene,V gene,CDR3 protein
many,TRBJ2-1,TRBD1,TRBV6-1,ASSGDRTYNEQF
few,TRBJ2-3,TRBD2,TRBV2,ASTQRETADTQY
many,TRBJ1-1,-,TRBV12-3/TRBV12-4,ASSNRERNTEAF
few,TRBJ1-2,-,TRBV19,ASTVKNPNIDGYT
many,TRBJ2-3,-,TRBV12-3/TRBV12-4,ASSLKSSTDTQY
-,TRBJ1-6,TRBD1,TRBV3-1,ASSHGQGGPLH
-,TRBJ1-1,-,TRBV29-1,SVLWGRLNTEAF
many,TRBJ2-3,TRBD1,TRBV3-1,ASSHSDRGADTQY
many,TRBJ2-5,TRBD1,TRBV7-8,ASSFPGQGSETQY
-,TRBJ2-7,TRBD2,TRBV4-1,ASRALGGKRYEQY
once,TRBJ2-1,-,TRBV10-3,AIRDWNNEQF
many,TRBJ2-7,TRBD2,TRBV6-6,ASSYLNRVAGVYEQY
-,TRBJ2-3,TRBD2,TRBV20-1,SAKHTSGTDTQY